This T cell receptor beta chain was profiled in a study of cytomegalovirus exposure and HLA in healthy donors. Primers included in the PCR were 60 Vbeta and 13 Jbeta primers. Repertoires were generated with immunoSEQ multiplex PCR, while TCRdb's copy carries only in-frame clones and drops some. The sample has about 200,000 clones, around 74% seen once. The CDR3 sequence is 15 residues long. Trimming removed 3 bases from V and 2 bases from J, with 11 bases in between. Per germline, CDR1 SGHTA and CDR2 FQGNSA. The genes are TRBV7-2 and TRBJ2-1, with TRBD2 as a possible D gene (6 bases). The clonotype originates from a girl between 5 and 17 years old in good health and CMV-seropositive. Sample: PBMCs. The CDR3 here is CASSLSRGTYNEQFF. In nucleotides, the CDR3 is TGTGCCAGCAGCTTGTCACGGGGGACCTACAATGAGCAGTTCTTC.